These 6 T cell receptor beta chains were all obtained from the same sample, sequenced in a study of T cells after yellow fever vaccination. Via MiXCR, TCRdb re-called the 5' RACE reads, giving one row per CDR3 protein. The sample includes hundreds of thousands of distinct CDR3 sequences, under 14% of them seen just once. This specimen consisted of PBMCs, obtained on the day of the first yellow fever vaccination. The receptors stem from a young man who received the YFV17D yellow fever vaccine.

This clonotype has only a few counts. V gene TRBV12-3 or TRBV12-4 combines with J gene TRBJ2-5; 7 bases fit TRBD2. The CDR3 is 15 residues long. Trimming took 3 bases from V and 5 from J; bases not matched to a gene: 9. The CDR3 sequence: CASSFHGLVEETQYF. DNA for the CDR3: TGTGCCAGCAGTTTCCACGGACTAGTAGAGGAGACCCAGTACTTC.

The chain has TRBV5-1 and TRBJ2-1, with TRBD1 matching over 9 bases. There are 15 residues in the CDR3. Germline V CDR1 and CDR2: SGHRS, YFSETQ. With 4 bases clipped from V and 4 bases from J, the junction kept 6 bases outside the gene matches. The CDR3 is CASSLPTGGYNEQFF. Here the CDR3 DNA reads TGCGCCAGCAGCCTACCGACAGGGGGGTACAATGAGCAGTTCTTC. Using reference TRBV5-1 and TRBJ2-1 for the parts outside the CDR3, the full variable domain is KAGVTQTPRYLIKTRGQQVTLSCSPISGHRSVSWYQQTPGQGLQFLFEYFSETQRNKGNFPGRFSGRQFSNSRSEMNVSTLELGDSALYLCASSLPTGGYNEQFFGPGTRLTVL.

This clonotype was found a few times. This chain links TRBV12-3 or TRBV12-4 with TRBJ2-7; TRBD2 is a possible D gene (5 bases). There are 15 residues in the CDR3. V dropped 2 bases and J dropped 2 bases, with 13 bases sitting between them. The CDR3 bases are TGTGCCAGCAGTTTAAATCGGGGTTACCCCTACGAGCAGTACTTC. Protein: CASSLNRGYPYEQYF.

This clonotype was seen at least ten times. The chain is built from TRBV5-1 and TRBJ1-1; D uncertain. This CDR3 has 15 residues. V lost 0 bases, J lost 4 bases, and 13 bases lay in between. CDR1 is SGHRS, CDR2 YFSETQ, per germline. The CDR3, as DNA: TGCGCCAGCAGCTTGGATGGGCCGCCCATCACTGAAGCTTTCTTT. Protein product: CASSLDGPPITEAFF.

This clonotype was counted at least ten times. The chain has TRBV5-1 and TRBJ2-5, with 7 bases lining up with TRBD1. The ends lost 3 bases at V and 1 base at J; junction bases unmatched: 9. The length of the CDR3 is 16 residues. CDR1 is SGHRS and CDR2 is YFSETQ in the germline V gene. The CDR3 nucleotides are TGCGCCAGCAGCTCCCGACAGGGCCCTCGCCAAGAGACCCAGTACTTC. This sequence encodes CASSSRQGPRQETQYF. Supplemented by reference TRBV5-1 and TRBJ2-5, the full variable domain reads KAGVTQTPRYLIKTRGQQVTLSCSPISGHRSVSWYQQTPGQGLQFLFEYFSETQRNKGNFPGRFSGRQFSNSRSEMNVSTLELGDSALYLCASSSRQGPRQETQYFGPGTRLLVL.

Many counts were recorded for this clonotype. The chain employs TRBV7-2 and TRBJ1-1, with D maybe TRBD1 (6 bases). CDR1 is SGHTA and CDR2 is FQGNSA in the germline V gene. V was cut by 6 bases and J by 7 bases, with 18 bases left in between. CDR3 length: 14 residues. The CDR3 spells CASRVGRRGIEAFF. The CDR3 nucleotides read TGTGCCAGCAGGGTGGGCAGGAGGGGGATTGAAGCTTTCTTT.